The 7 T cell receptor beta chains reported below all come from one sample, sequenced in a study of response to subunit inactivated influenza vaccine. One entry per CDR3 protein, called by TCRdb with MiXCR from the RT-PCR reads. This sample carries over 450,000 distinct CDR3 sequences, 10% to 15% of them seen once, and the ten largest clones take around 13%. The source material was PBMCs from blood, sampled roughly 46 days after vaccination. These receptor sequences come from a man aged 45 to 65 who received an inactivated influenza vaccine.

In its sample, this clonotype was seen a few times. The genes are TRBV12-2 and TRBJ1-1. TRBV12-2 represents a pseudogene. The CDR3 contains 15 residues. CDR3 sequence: CASRLAIARSIYEFF. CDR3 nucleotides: TGTGCAAGTCGCTTAGCGATCGCAAGGTCTATTTATGAGTTCTTT.

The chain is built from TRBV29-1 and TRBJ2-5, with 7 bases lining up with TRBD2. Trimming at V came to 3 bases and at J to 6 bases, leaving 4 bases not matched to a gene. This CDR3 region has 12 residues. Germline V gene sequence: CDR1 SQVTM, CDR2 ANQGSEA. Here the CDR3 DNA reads TGCAGCGTTGACCGGGACTATCAGACCCAGTACTTC. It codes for CSVDRDYQTQYF.

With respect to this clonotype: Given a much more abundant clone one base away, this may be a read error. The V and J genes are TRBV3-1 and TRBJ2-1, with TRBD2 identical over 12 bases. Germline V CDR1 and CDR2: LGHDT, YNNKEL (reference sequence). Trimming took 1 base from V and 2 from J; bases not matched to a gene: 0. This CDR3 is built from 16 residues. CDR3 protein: CASSQGTSGTYNEQFF. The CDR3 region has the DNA TGTGCCAGCAGCCAAGGGACTAGCGGGACCTACAATGAGCAGTTCTTC.

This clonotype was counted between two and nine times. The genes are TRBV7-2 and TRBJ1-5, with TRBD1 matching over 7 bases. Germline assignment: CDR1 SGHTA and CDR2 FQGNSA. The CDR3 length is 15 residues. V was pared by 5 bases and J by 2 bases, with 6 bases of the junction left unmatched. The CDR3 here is CASSADRVGNQPQHF. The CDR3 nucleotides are TGTGCCAGCAGCGCCGACAGGGTCGGCAATCAGCCCCAGCATTTT.

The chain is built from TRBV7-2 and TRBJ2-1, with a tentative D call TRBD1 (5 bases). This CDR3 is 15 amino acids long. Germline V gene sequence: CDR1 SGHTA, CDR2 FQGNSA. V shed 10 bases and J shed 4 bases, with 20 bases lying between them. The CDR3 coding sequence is TGTGCCACCCGTGAGGCAGGGCGTCAGTACAATGAGCAGTTCTTC. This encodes CATREAGRQYNEQFF.

The CDR3 region has the DNA TGTGCCAGCAGCCCTGTGGGGAATTCACCCCTCCACTTT. Translating gives CASSPVGNSPLHF. V is TRBV5-6 and J is TRBJ1-6, with unresolved D. V was trimmed by 4 bases and J by 7 bases, leaving 9 bases between them. The CDR3 length is 13 residues. Germline CDR1 and CDR2: SGHDT and YYEEEE.

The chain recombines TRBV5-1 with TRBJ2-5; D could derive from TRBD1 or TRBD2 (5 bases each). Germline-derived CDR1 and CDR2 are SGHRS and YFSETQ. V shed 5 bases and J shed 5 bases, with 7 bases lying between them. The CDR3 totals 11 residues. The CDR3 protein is CASRGEETQYF. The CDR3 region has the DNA TGCGCCAGCAGGGGGGAGGAGACCCAGTACTTC.